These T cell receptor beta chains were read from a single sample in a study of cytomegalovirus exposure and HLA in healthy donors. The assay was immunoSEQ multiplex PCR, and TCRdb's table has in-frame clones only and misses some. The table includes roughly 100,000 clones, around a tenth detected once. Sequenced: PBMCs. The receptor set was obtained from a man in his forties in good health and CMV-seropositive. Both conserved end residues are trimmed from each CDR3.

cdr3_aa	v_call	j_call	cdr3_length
ASSFPGLAGDYEQY	TRBV5-4	TRBJ2-7	14
ASSTTGNEQF	TRBV5-6	TRBJ2-1	10
ASSKGLEHEQF	TRBV5-6	TRBJ2-1	11
SVGGGGTGELF	TRBV29-1	TRBJ2-2	11
ASNLAGERTGELF	TRBV9	TRBJ2-2	13
ASRSPGSGELF	TRBV5-5	TRBJ2-2	11
ASRKTGQKPQH	TRBV6-5	TRBJ1-5	11
AWSPGGANVLT	TRBV30	TRBJ2-6	11
ASSLALAGADTQY	TRBV11-2	TRBJ2-3	13
SVGQGGGNIQY	TRBV29-1	TRBJ2-4	11
ASSSAGEQF	TRBV7-9	TRBJ2-1	9
AWSPTGKVQPQH	TRBV30	TRBJ1-5	12
ASSSGLAGETDTQY	TRBV7-9	TRBJ2-3	14
ATRRDRPNTGELF	TRBV10-3	TRBJ2-2	13
ATLGASGIGEQY	TRBV6-5	TRBJ2-7	12
ASSYPATNEKLF	TRBV6-6	TRBJ1-4	12
ASSSLAGLF	TRBV6-5	TRBJ2-1	9
ASRAGAVEQY	TRBV2	TRBJ2-7	10
ASSLSLRVDIQY	TRBV5-6	TRBJ2-4	12
ASSPVRLPAGNTEAF	TRBV18	TRBJ1-1	15
SAPTGKPQH	TRBV20-1	TRBJ1-5	9
ASRPGLGRVRSAGELF	TRBV19	TRBJ2-2	16
ASSLTEGYGYT	TRBV5-6	TRBJ1-2	11
ASSLGLAGYEQY	TRBV7-2	TRBJ2-7	12
ASSYSDSGTRETQY	TRBV13	TRBJ2-5	14
ASSYAGTGFYEQY	TRBV6-5	TRBJ2-7	13
ASSLGFWTGRDEKLF	TRBV11-2	TRBJ1-4	15